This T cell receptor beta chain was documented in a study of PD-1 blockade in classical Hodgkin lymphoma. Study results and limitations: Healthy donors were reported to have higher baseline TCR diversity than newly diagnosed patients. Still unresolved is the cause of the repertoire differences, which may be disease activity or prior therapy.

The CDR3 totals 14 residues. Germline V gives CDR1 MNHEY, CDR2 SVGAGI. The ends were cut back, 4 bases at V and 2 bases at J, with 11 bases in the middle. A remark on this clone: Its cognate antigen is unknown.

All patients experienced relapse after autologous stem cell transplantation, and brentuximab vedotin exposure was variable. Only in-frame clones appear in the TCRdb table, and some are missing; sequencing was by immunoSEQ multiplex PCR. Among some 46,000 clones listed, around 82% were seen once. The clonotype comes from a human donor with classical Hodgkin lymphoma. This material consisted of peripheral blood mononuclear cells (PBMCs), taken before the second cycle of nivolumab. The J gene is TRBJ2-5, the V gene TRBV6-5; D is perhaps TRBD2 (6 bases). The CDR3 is CASSFARGQETQYF. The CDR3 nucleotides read TGTGCCAGCAGTTTTGCCCGGGGGCAAGAGACCCAGTACTTC.